Listed below are T cell receptor beta chains from one sample, sequenced in a study of blood T cell repertoires in COVID-19. Using immunoSEQ multiplex PCR, the repertoire was profiled, and TCRdb retains in-frame clones only, with some absent. The sample consists of roughly 53,000 clones, 86% of them appearing once. The specimen sequenced was peripheral blood. All receptors derive from an elderly man with acute or convalescent COVID-19. Each CDR3 is given with its conserved first and last residue. The D gene is left open where the match is weak. Clone size, where shown, is once, few, many, or a class for clones that have expanded.

cdr3_nt: TGTGCCAGCAGGTCCCGGACAGCCAAGAATGAAAAACTGTTTTTT; cdr3_aa: CASRSRTAKNEKLFF; clone_size: NA; v_call: TRBV6-5; j_call: TRBJ1-4; d_call: NA
cdr3_nt: TGCGCCAGCAGCTTGGAGGGGACAGGAGCTCGCGAGCAGTACTTC; cdr3_aa: CASSLEGTGAREQYF; clone_size: NA; v_call: TRBV5-1; j_call: TRBJ2-7; d_call: TRBD1
cdr3_nt: TGCGCCAGCAGCTTGGAGTGGGGCGACAGCTCCTACGAGCAGTACTTC; cdr3_aa: CASSLEWGDSSYEQYF; clone_size: NA; v_call: TRBV5-1; j_call: TRBJ2-7; d_call: NA
cdr3_nt: TGTGCCAGCAGCTTACCTAGCTCCAATGAGCAGTTCTTC; cdr3_aa: CASSLPSSNEQFF; clone_size: few; v_call: TRBV11-2; j_call: TRBJ2-1; d_call: NA
cdr3_nt: TGTGCCAGCAGAGGGGACAACACCTACGAGCAGTACTTC; cdr3_aa: CASRGDNTYEQYF; clone_size: once; v_call: TRBV6-5; j_call: TRBJ2-7; d_call: NA
cdr3_nt: TGCGCCAGCAGCCCAGGTCCCAGCGGGGGGTACAATGAGCAGTTCTTC; cdr3_aa: CASSPGPSGGYNEQFF; clone_size: NA; v_call: TRBV5-1; j_call: TRBJ2-1; d_call: TRBD2
cdr3_nt: TGTGCCAGCAGTTTTGGGGCGGGGGAGCTGTTTTTT; cdr3_aa: CASSFGAGELFF; clone_size: NA; v_call: TRBV27; j_call: TRBJ2-2; d_call: NA
cdr3_nt: TGTGCCAGCTTCGGAGCTGAAGCTTTCTTT; cdr3_aa: CASFGAEAFF; clone_size: NA; v_call: TRBV5-6; j_call: TRBJ1-1; d_call: NA
cdr3_nt: TGTGCCAGCACATTCCAGGGGGCTCGGGGCAATCAGCCCCAGCATTTT; cdr3_aa: CASTFQGARGNQPQHF; clone_size: NA; v_call: TRBV6-6; j_call: TRBJ1-5; d_call: TRBD1
cdr3_nt: TGTGCCAGCAGTTACTCGCGGGGCGCCTACGAGCAGTACTTC; cdr3_aa: CASSYSRGAYEQYF; clone_size: NA; v_call: TRBV6-5; j_call: TRBJ2-7; d_call: NA
cdr3_nt: TGTGCCAGCAGCTTATTCAGGGCGAGCAATCAGCCCCAGCATTTT; cdr3_aa: CASSLFRASNQPQHF; clone_size: NA; v_call: TRBV7-2; j_call: TRBJ1-5; d_call: NA
cdr3_nt: TGCAGTGCTAGTAAGGAGATCTACGAGCAGTACTTC; cdr3_aa: CSASKEIYEQYF; clone_size: NA; v_call: TRBV20-1; j_call: TRBJ2-7; d_call: NA
cdr3_nt: TGTGCCAGCAGCTTAGATGGTAGGAGGGCAGGAACTGAAGCTTTCTTT; cdr3_aa: CASSLDGRRAGTEAFF; clone_size: NA; v_call: TRBV11-2; j_call: TRBJ1-1; d_call: NA
cdr3_nt: TGTGCCAGCAGCTACCTTGGAGGGGCAAGATCACCCCTCCACTTT; cdr3_aa: CASSYLGGARSPLHF; clone_size: NA; v_call: TRBV7-9; j_call: TRBJ1-6; d_call: NA
cdr3_nt: TGTGCCAGCAGTTATTCGACAGGGGGTAGGCCCCAGCATTTT; cdr3_aa: CASSYSTGGRPQHF; clone_size: NA; v_call: TRBV6-5; j_call: TRBJ1-5; d_call: TRBD1
cdr3_nt: TGCGCCAGCAGCCTGGGTGGACTAGAGAACACCGGGGAGCTGTTTTTT; cdr3_aa: CASSLGGLENTGELFF; clone_size: NA; v_call: TRBV5-1; j_call: TRBJ2-2; d_call: TRBD2
cdr3_nt: TGTGCCAGCTCCCCGACCAAGACAGGGAAAGAGACCCAGTACTTC; cdr3_aa: CASSPTKTGKETQYF; clone_size: NA; v_call: TRBV18; j_call: TRBJ2-5; d_call: TRBD1
cdr3_nt: TGCGCCAGCAGAGGGGGGGTAAATGAAAAACTGTTTTTT; cdr3_aa: CASRGGVNEKLFF; clone_size: NA; v_call: TRBV5-1; j_call: TRBJ1-4; d_call: NA
cdr3_nt: TGTGCCAGCAGACCTTCTACAGGGGCCTACGAGCAGTACTTC; cdr3_aa: CASRPSTGAYEQYF; clone_size: NA; v_call: TRBV6-2/TRBV6-3; j_call: TRBJ2-7; d_call: TRBD1
cdr3_nt: TGCGCCAGCAGCATATCCGGGACTCCTCAAGAGACCCAGTACTTC; cdr3_aa: CASSISGTPQETQYF; clone_size: NA; v_call: TRBV5-1; j_call: TRBJ2-5; d_call: NA
cdr3_nt: TGTGCCAGCAGCTTAAGCCCTCGAGGCAGCCAAGAGACCCAGTACTTC; cdr3_aa: CASSLSPRGSQETQYF; clone_size: NA; v_call: TRBV7-3; j_call: TRBJ2-5; d_call: NA
cdr3_nt: TGTGCCAGCAGCCCCGTGACGGGTTCCACAGATACGCAGTATTTT; cdr3_aa: CASSPVTGSTDTQYF; clone_size: NA; v_call: TRBV7-6; j_call: TRBJ2-3; d_call: NA
cdr3_nt: TGTGCCAGCAGCGTCCGAGCAGGGGACACTGAAGCTTTCTTT; cdr3_aa: CASSVRAGDTEAFF; clone_size: NA; v_call: TRBV7-2; j_call: TRBJ1-1; d_call: NA
cdr3_nt: TGTGCCAGCAGCCGGACAGACTCCTACGAGCAGTACTTC; cdr3_aa: CASSRTDSYEQYF; clone_size: NA; v_call: TRBV3-1/TRBV3-2; j_call: TRBJ2-7; d_call: NA
cdr3_nt: TGTGCCAGCAGCTCGACAGGGGGCTTCACCGGGGAGCTGTTTTTT; cdr3_aa: CASSSTGGFTGELFF; clone_size: NA; v_call: TRBV7-2; j_call: TRBJ2-2; d_call: TRBD1
cdr3_nt: TGTGCCATCAGTGCACCGACAGGGGGTGGCTACACCTTC; cdr3_aa: CAISAPTGGGYTF; clone_size: NA; v_call: TRBV10-3; j_call: TRBJ1-2; d_call: TRBD1
cdr3_nt: TGTGCCAGCAGCTTAGTTGGGGGGTCCTACAATGAGCAGTTCTTC; cdr3_aa: CASSLVGGSYNEQFF; clone_size: NA; v_call: TRBV7-9; j_call: TRBJ2-1; d_call: NA
cdr3_nt: TGCGCCAGCAGGTCCTTCGGGGGGGCGAACACTGAAGCTTTCTTT; cdr3_aa: CASRSFGGANTEAFF; clone_size: NA; v_call: TRBV5-1; j_call: TRBJ1-1; d_call: NA
cdr3_nt: TGTGCCAGCAGTGAACTCGGGCGGGTCTCACCCCTCCACTTT; cdr3_aa: CASSELGRVSPLHF; clone_size: once; v_call: TRBV6-1; j_call: TRBJ1-6; d_call: NA
cdr3_nt: TGTGCCAGCAGCACCCCGGGGGGCGTAGCGACTTGGGAGACCCAGTACTTC; cdr3_aa: CASSTPGGVATWETQYF; clone_size: NA; v_call: TRBV7-2; j_call: TRBJ2-5; d_call: NA
cdr3_nt: TGCGCCAGCAGCTTCCAGGGATACACAGATACGCAGTATTTT; cdr3_aa: CASSFQGYTDTQYF; clone_size: few; v_call: TRBV5-1; j_call: TRBJ2-3; d_call: NA
cdr3_nt: TGTGCCAGCAGCCCCCGAGCGGATGGCTACACCTTC; cdr3_aa: CASSPRADGYTF; clone_size: once; v_call: TRBV14; j_call: TRBJ1-2; d_call: NA
cdr3_nt: TGTGCCAGTAGCTCCTTATCGGGTGGCGAGCAGTACTTC; cdr3_aa: CASSSLSGGEQYF; clone_size: NA; v_call: TRBV19; j_call: TRBJ2-7; d_call: NA
cdr3_nt: TGTGCCATCAGTGAGGACAGCAAAAACATTCAGTACTTC; cdr3_aa: CAISEDSKNIQYF; clone_size: NA; v_call: TRBV10-3; j_call: TRBJ2-4; d_call: NA
cdr3_nt: TGTGCCAGCAGCTTAGCGCGGGGGGGCCCCAACACCGGGGAGCTGTTTTTT; cdr3_aa: CASSLARGGPNTGELFF; clone_size: NA; v_call: TRBV7-9; j_call: TRBJ2-2; d_call: TRBD2